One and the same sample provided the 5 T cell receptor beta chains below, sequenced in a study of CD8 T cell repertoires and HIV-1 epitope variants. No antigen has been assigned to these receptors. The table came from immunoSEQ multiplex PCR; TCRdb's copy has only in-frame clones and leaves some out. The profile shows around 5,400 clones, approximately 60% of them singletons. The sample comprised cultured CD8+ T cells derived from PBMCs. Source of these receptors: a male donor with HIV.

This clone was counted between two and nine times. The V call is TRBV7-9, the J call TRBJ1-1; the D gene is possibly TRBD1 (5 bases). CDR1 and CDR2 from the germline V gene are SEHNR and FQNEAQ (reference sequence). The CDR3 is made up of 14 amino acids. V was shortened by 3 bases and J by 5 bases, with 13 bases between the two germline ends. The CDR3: CASSLTRRGTEAFF. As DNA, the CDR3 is TGTGCCAGCAGCTTGACGAGGAGGGGTACTGAAGCTTTCTTT.

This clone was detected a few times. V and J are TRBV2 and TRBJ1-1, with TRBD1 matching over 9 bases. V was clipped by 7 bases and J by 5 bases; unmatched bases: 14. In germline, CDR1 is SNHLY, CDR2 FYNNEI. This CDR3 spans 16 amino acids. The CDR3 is CASKTETGGKYTEAFF. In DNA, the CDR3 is TGTGCCAGCAAAACGGAGACAGGGGGAAAGTATACTGAAGCTTTCTTT.

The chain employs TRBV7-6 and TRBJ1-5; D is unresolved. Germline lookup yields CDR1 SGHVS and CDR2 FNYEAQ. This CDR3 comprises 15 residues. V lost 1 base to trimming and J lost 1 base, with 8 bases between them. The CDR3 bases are TGTGCCAGCAGCTTAGGGGGTGGGAGCAATCAGCCCCAGCATTTT. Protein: CASSLGGGSNQPQHF.

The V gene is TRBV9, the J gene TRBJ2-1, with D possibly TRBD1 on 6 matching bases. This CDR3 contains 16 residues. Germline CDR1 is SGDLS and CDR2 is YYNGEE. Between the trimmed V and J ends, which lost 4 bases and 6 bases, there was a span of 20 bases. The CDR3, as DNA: TGTGCCAGCAGCCCTGCCCAGGGGATCCCTTTCAATGAGCAGTTCTTC. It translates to CASSPAQGIPFNEQFF.

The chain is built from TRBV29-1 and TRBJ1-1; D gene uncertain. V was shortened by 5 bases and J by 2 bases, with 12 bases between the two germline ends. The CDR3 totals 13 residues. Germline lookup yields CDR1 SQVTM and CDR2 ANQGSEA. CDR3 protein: CSVYSGTNTEAFF. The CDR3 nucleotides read TGCAGCGTTTACTCAGGTACCAACACTGAAGCTTTCTTT.